This TCR beta chain was identified during a study of blood T cell repertoires in COVID-19. Study processing details: The assay estimated nucleated cells by amplifying reference gene primers. Using immunoSEQ multiplex PCR, the repertoire was profiled, and TCRdb retains in-frame clones only, with some absent. V and J calls and clone size are those listed in that table; D and trimming were worked out from the DNA. The data hold 100,000 or so clones, with about 92% observed a single time. Germline-derived CDR1 and CDR2 are SGHRS and YFSETQ. The ends were cut back, 4 bases at V and 2 bases at J, with 27 bases in the middle. The CDR3 consists of 20 residues.

Sequencing was carried out using peripheral blood. The chain uses TRBV5-1 and TRBJ2-2; a weak D match, TRBD1 (6 bases). The clonotype comes from a woman aged 55-70 years with active COVID-19. The CDR3 is CASSLLQGPILGSNTGELFF. The CDR3 nucleotides read TGCGCCAGCAGCCTCCTACAGGGACCAATACTTGGAAGTAACACCGGGGAGCTGTTTTTT. Filled out from reference TRBV5-1 and TRBJ2-2, the complete variable domain reads KAGVTQTPRYLIKTRGQQVTLSCSPISGHRSVSWYQQTPGQGLQFLFEYFSETQRNKGNFPGRFSGRQFSNSRSEMNVSTLELGDSALYLCASSLLQGPILGSNTGELFFGEGSRLTVL.